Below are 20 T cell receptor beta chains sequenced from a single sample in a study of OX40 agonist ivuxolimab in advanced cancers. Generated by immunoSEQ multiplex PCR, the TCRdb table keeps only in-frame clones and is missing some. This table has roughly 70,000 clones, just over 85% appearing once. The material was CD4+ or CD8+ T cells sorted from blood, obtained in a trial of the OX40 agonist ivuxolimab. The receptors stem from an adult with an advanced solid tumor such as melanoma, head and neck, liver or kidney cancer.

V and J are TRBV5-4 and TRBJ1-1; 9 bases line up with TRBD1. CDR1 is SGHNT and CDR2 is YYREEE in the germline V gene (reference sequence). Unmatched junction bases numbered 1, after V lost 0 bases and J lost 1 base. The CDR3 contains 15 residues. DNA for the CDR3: TGTGCCAGCAGCTTGGGGGGACAGGGGAACACTGAAGCTTTCTTT. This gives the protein CASSLGGQGNTEAFF. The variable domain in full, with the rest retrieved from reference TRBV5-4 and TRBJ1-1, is ETGVTQSPTHLIKTRGQQVTLRCSSQSGHNTVSWYQQALGQGPQFIFQYYREEENGRGNFPPRFSGLQFPNYSSELNVNALELDDSALYLCASSLGGQGNTEAFFGQGTRLTVV.

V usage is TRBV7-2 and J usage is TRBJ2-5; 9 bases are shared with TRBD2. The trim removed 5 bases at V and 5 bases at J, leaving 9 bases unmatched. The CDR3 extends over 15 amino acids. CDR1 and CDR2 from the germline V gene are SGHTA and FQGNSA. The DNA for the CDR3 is TGTGCCAGCAGCCCTAGGCGGGAGGGCTGGGAGACCCAGTACTTC. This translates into CASSPRREGWETQYF.

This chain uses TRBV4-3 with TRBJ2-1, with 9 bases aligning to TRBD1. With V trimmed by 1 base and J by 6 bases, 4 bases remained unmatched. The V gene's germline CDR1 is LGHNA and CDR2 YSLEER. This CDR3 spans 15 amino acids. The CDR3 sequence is CASSQGDREGNEQFF. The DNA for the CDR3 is TGCGCCAGCAGCCAAGGGGACAGGGAAGGCAATGAGCAGTTCTTC.

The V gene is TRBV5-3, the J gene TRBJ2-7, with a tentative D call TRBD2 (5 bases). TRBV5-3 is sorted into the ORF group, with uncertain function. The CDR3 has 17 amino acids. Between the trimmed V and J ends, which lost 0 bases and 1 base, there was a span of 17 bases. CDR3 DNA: TGTGCCAGAAGCTTGGCCGTTTTTCCGGGGATATCCTACGAGCAGTACTTC. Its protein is CARSLAVFPGISYEQYF.

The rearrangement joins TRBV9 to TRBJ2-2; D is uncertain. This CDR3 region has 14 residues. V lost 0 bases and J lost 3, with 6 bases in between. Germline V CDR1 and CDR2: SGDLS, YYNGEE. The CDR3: CASSVVGHTGELFF. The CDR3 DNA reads TGTGCCAGCAGCGTAGTCGGGCACACCGGGGAGCTGTTTTTT.

CDR3 DNA sequence: TGCGCCAGCAGCTTGGTTGACACTGAAGCTTTCTTT. It codes for CASSLVDTEAFF. This sequence joins TRBV5-1 and TRBJ1-1; the D is unclear. This CDR3 has 12 amino acids. V was trimmed by 0 bases and J by 3 bases, leaving 3 bases between them. Germline V lookup: CDR1 SGHRS, CDR2 YFSETQ.

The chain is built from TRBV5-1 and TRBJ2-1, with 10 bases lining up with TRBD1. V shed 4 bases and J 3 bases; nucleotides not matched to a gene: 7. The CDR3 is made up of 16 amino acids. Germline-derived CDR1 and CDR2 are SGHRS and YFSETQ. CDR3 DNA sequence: TGCGCCAGCAGCATCCTCGGGACAGGGGACTACAATGAGCAGTTCTTC. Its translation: CASSILGTGDYNEQFF. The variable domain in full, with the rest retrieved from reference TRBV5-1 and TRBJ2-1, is KAGVTQTPRYLIKTRGQQVTLSCSPISGHRSVSWYQQTPGQGLQFLFEYFSETQRNKGNFPGRFSGRQFSNSRSEMNVSTLELGDSALYLCASSILGTGDYNEQFFGPGTRLTVL.

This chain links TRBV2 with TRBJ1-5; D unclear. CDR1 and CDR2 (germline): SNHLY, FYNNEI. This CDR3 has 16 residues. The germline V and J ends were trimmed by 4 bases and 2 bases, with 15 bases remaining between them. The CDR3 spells CASSVMGMTGNQPQHF. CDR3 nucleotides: TGTGCCAGCAGTGTAATGGGGATGACGGGCAATCAGCCCCAGCATTTT.

CDR3: CAWSEGFGAEKLFF. The CDR3 coding sequence is TGTGCCTGGAGTGAAGGGTTCGGGGCTGAAAAACTGTTTTTT. The gene calls are TRBV30 and TRBJ1-4, with D perhaps matching TRBD1 (5 bases). V was clipped by 1 base and J by 7 bases, with 13 bases between them. CDR3 length: 14 amino acids. Per the germline V gene, CDR1 is GTSNPN and CDR2 is SVGIG (reference sequence).

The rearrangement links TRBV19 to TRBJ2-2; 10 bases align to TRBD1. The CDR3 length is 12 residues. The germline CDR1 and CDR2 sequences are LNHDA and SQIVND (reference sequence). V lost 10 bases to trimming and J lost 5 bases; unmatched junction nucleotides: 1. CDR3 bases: TGTGCCACGGACAGGGGGACCGGGGAGCTGTTTTTT. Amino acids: CATDRGTGELFF. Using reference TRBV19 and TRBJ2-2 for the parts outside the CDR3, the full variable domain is DGGITQSPKYLFRKEGQNVTLSCEQNLNHDAMYWYRQDPGQGLRLIYYSQIVNDFQKGDIAEGYSVSREKKESFPLTVTSAQKNPTAFYLCATDRGTGELFFGEGSRLTVL.

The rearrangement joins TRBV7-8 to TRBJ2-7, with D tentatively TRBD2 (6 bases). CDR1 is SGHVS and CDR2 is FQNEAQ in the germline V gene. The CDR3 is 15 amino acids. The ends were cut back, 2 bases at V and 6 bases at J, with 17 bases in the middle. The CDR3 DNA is TGTGCCAGCAGCTTACTAAGGGGCGGGGTAGGCGAGCAGTACTTC. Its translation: CASSLLRGGVGEQYF.

CDR3 DNA: TGCAGCGGGGATATTGGAACTTACAATGAGCAGTTCTTC. This translates into CSGDIGTYNEQFF. This chain uses TRBV29-1 with TRBJ2-1; D gene unclear. V dropped 7 bases and J dropped 4 bases, with 14 bases sitting between them. The CDR3 consists of 13 residues. Germline values: CDR1 SQVTM, CDR2 ANQGSEA.

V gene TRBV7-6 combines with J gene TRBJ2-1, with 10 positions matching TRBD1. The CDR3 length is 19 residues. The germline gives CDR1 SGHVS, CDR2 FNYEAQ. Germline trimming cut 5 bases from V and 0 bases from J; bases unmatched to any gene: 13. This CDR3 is CASSRGTGASTSSYNEQFF. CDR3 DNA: TGTGCCAGCAGCCGTGGGACAGGGGCGTCTACGAGCTCCTACAATGAGCAGTTCTTC.

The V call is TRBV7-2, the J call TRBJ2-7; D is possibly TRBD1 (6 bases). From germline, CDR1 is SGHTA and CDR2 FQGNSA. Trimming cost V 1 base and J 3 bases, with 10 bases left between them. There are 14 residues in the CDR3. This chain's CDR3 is CASSLGYRVYEQYF. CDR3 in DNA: TGTGCCAGCAGCTTAGGGTACAGGGTCTACGAGCAGTACTTC.

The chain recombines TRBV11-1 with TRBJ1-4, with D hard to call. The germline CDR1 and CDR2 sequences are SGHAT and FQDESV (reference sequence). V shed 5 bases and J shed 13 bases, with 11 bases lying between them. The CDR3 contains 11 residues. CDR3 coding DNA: TGTGCCAGCAGCGGTCTGGGAGGACTGTTTTTT. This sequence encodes CASSGLGGLFF.

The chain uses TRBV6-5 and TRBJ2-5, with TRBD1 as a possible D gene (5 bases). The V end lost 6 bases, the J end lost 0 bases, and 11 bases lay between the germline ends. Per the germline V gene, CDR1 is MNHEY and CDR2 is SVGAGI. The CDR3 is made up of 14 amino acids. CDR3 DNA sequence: TGTGCCAGCAGCCTGGACAACAACCAAGAGACCCAGTACTTC. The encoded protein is CASSLDNNQETQYF.

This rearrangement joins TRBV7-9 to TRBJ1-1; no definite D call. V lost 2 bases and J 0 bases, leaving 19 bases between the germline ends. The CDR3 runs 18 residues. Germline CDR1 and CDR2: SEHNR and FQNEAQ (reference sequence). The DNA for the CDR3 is TGTGCCAGCAGCTTATTCACCCATGGTAGTTTATTGAACACTGAAGCTTTCTTT. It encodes CASSLFTHGSLLNTEAFF. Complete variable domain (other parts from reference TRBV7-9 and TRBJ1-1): DTGVSQNPRHKITKRGQNVTFRCDPISEHNRLYWYRQTLGQGPEFLTYFQNEAQLEKSRLLSDRFSAERPKGSFSTLEIQRTEQGDSAMYLCASSLFTHGSLLNTEAFFGQGTRLTVV.

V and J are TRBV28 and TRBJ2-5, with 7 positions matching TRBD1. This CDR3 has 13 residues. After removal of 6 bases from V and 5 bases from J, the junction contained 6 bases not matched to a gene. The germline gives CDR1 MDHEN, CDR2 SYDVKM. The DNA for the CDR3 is TGTGCCAGCAGACAAGACAGGGCGGAGACCCAGTACTTC. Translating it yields CASRQDRAETQYF.

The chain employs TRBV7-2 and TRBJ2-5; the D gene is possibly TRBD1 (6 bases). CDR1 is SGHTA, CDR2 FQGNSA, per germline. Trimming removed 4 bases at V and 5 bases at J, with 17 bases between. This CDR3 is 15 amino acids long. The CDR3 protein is CASSSPFGQLETQYF. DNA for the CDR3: TGTGCCAGCAGCTCCCCATTCGGACAGCTGGAGACCCAGTACTTC.

The CDR3: CASGGQGPLSNTEAFF. DNA of the CDR3: TGCGCCAGTGGGGGACAGGGGCCCCTTTCGAACACTGAAGCTTTCTTT. V gene TRBV5-1 combines with J gene TRBJ1-1, with 10 bases that match TRBD1. The germline gives CDR1 SGHRS, CDR2 YFSETQ. The CDR3 extends over 16 amino acids. The V and J ends lost 8 bases and 1 base, in that order; junction bases with no gene match: 11.